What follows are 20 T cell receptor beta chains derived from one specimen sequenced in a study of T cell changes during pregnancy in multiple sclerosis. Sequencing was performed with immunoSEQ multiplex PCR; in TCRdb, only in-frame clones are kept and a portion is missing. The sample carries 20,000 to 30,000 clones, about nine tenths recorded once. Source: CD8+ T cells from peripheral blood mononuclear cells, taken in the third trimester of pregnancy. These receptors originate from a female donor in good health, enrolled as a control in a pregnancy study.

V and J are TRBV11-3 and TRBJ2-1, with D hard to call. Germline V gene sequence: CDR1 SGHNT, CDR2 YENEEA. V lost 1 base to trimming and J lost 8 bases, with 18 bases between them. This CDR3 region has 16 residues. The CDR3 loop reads CASSLGRSELWDEQFF. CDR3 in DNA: TGTGCCAGCAGCTTAGGCCGCAGCGAGCTTTGGGATGAGCAGTTCTTC.

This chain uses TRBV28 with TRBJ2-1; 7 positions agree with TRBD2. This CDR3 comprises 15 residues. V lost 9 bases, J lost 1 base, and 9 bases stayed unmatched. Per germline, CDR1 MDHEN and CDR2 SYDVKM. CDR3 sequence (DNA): TGTGCCAGTATGAGCGGGATTCGGTCCTACAATGAGCAGTTCTTC. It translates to CASMSGIRSYNEQFF.

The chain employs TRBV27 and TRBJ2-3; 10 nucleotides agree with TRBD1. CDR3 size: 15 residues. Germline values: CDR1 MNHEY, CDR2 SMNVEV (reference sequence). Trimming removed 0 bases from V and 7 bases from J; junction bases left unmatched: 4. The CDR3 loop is CASSLSRTGGYTQYF. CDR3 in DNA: TGTGCCAGCAGTTTATCCCGGACAGGGGGGTATACGCAGTATTTT.

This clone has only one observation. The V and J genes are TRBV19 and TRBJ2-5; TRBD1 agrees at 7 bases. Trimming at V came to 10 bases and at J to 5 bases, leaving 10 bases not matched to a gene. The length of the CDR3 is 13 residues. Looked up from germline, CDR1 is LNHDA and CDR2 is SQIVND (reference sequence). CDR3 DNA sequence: TGTGCCACCACAGGGGTCTTAGGGGAGACCCAGTACTTC. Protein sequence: CATTGVLGETQYF.

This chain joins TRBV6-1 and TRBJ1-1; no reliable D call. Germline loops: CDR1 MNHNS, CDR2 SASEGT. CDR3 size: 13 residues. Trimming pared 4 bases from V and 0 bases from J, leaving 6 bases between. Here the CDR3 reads CASSGRMNTEAFF. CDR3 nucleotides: TGTGCCAGCAGTGGCAGGATGAACACTGAAGCTTTCTTT.

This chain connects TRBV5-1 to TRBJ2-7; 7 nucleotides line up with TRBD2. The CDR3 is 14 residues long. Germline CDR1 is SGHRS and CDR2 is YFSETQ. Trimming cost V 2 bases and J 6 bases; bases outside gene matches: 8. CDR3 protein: CASSLWGGTGEQYF. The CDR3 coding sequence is TGCGCCAGCAGCTTATGGGGGGGAACGGGCGAGCAGTACTTC. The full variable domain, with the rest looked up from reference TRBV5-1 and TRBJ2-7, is KAGVTQTPRYLIKTRGQQVTLSCSPISGHRSVSWYQQTPGQGLQFLFEYFSETQRNKGNFPGRFSGRQFSNSRSEMNVSTLELGDSALYLCASSLWGGTGEQYFGPGTRLTVT.

CDR3 sequence reads: CASSSSGSEQYF. DNA of the CDR3: TGTGCCAGCAGCTCCTCGGGTTCCGAGCAGTACTTC. The rearrangement links TRBV9 to TRBJ2-7; D call uncertain. The length of the CDR3 is 12 residues. In germline, CDR1 is SGDLS, CDR2 YYNGEE. Trimming removed 4 bases at V and 6 bases at J, with 11 bases between.

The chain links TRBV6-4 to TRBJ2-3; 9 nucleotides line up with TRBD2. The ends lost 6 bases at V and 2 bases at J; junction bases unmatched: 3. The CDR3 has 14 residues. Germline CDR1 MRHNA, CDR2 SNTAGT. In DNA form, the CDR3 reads TGTGCCAGCAGAGAGCGGGAGGACACAGATACGCAGTATTTT. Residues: CASREREDTDTQYF.

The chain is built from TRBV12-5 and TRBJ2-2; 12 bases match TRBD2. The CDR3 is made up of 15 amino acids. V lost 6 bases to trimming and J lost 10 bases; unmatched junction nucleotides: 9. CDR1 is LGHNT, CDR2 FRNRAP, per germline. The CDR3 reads CASGRSSGGAQELFF. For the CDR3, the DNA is TGTGCTAGTGGCCGGTCTAGCGGGGGGGCCCAGGAGCTGTTTTTT.

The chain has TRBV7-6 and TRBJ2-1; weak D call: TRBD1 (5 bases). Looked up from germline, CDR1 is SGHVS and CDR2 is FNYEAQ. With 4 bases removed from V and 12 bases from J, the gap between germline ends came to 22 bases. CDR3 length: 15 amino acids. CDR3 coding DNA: TGTGCCAGCAGCTCACCGGGCAACACAGGAGCAGGGCAGTTCTTC. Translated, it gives CASSSPGNTGAGQFF. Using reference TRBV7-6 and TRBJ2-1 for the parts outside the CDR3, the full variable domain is GAGVSQSPRYKVTKRGQDVALRCDPISGHVSLYWYRQALGQGPEFLTYFNYEAQQDKSGLPNDRFSAERPEGSISTLTIQRTEQRDSAMYRCASSSPGNTGAGQFFGPGTRLTVL.

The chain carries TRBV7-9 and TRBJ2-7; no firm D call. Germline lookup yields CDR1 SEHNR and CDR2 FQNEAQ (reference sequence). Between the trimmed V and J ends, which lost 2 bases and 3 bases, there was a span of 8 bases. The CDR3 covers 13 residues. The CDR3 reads CASSLTPDYEQYF. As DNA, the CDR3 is TGTGCCAGCAGCTTAACCCCAGACTACGAGCAGTACTTC.

The CDR3 sequence is CSVEDTGSEVEAFF. The CDR3 bases are TGCAGCGTTGAAGATACAGGGTCCGAGGTTGAAGCTTTCTTT. This chain links TRBV29-1 with TRBJ1-1; the D gene is possibly TRBD1 (6 bases). V gave up 0 bases and J gave up 7 bases, with 15 bases separating them. Germline V gives CDR1 SQVTM, CDR2 ANQGSEA. This CDR3 has 14 residues.

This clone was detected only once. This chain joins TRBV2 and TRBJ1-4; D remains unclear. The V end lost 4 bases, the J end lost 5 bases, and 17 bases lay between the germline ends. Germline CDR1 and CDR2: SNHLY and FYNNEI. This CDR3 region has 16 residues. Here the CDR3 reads CASSGEAALPNEKLFF. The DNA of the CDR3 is TGTGCCAGCAGTGGGGAGGCAGCTCTCCCGAATGAAAAACTGTTTTTT.

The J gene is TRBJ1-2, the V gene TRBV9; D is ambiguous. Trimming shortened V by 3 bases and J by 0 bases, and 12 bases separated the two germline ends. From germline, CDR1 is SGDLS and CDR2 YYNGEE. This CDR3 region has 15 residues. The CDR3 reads CASSAPTGTNYGYTF. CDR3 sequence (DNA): TGTGCCAGCAGCGCCCCGACGGGGACTAACTATGGCTACACCTTC.

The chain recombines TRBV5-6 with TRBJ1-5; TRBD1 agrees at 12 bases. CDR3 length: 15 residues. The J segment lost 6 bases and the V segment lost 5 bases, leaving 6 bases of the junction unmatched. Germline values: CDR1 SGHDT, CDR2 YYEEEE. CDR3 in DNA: TGTGCCAGCAGTTACGGGACAGGGGGCCTTCAGCCCCAGCATTTT. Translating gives CASSYGTGGLQPQHF.

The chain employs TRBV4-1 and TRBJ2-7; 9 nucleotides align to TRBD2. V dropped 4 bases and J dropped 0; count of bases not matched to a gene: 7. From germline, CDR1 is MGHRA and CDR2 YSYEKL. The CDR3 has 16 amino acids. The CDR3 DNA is TGCGCCAGCAGCCCATTCGGCGGGGGGGACTCCTACGAGCAGTACTTC. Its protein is CASSPFGGGDSYEQYF.

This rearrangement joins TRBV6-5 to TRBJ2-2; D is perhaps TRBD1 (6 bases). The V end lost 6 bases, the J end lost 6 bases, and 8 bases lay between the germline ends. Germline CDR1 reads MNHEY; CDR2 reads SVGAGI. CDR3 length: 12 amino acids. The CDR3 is CASSQGPGELFF. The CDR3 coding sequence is TGTGCCAGCAGCCAGGGGCCCGGGGAGCTGTTTTTT.

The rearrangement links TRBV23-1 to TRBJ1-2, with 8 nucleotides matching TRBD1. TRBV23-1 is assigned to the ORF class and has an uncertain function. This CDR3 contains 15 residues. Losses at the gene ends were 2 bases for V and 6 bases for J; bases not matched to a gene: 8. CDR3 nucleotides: TGCGCCAGCAGTCAAAACCCTAGACAGGGGAATGGCTACACCTTC. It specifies CASSQNPRQGNGYTF.

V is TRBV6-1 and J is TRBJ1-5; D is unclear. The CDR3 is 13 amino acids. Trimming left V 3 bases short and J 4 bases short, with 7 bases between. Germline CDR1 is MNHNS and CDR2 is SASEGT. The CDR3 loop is CASSEGWNQPQHF. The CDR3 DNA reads TGTGCCAGCAGTGAGGGCTGGAATCAGCCCCAGCATTTT.

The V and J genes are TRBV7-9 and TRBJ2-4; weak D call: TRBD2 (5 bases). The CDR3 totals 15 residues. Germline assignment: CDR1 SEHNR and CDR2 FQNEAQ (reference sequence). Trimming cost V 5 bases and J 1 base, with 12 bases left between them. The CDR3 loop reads CASSGEGGAKNIQYF. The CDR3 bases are TGTGCCAGCAGCGGAGAGGGTGGTGCCAAAAACATTCAGTACTTC.